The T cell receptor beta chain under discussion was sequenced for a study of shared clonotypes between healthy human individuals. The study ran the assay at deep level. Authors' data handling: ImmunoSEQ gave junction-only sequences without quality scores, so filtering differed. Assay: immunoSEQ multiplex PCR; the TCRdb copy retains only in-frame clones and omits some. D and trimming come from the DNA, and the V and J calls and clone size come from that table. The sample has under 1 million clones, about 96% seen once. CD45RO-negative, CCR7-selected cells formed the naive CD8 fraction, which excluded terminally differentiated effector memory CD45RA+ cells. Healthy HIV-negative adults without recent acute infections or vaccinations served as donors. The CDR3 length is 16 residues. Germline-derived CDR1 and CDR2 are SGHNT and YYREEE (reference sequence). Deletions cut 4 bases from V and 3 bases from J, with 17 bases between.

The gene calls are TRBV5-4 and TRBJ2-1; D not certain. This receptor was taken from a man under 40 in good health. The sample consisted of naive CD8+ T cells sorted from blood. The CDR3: CASSPAHSIDYNEQFF. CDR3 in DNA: TGTGCCAGCAGCCCCGCCCACAGTATTGACTACAATGAGCAGTTCTTC.